The 12 T cell receptor beta chains below were found in one sample sequenced in a study of blood T cell repertoires in COVID-19. TCRdb keeps only in-frame clones here, not all; method: immunoSEQ multiplex PCR. The table includes about 110,000 clones, over 65% detected once. The sequencing input was peripheral blood. The receptor source for this set is an elderly woman with acute or convalescent COVID-19.

This clone was detected only a few times. The V call is TRBV5-1, the J call TRBJ2-5; weak D call: TRBD1 (5 bases). V lost 3 bases, J lost 5 bases, and 11 bases lay in between. The length of the CDR3 is 13 residues. Germline lookup yields CDR1 SGHRS and CDR2 YFSETQ. Here the CDR3 DNA reads TGCGCCAGCAGCTGGGGCCAAGAGGAGACCCAGTACTTC. Residues: CASSWGQEETQYF.

J is TRBJ2-7 and V is TRBV10-3; no definite D call. The length of the CDR3 is 11 residues. From germline, CDR1 is ENHRY and CDR2 SYGVKD. The V gene lost 10 bases and the J gene lost 3 bases, with 10 bases spanning the gap. Here the CDR3 DNA reads TGTGCCACCGCGGAAGTCTACGAGCAGTACTTC. Translated: CATAEVYEQYF.

In nucleotides, the CDR3 is TGTGCCAGCAGTGAAAGGGGTGTTCAGACTGAAGCTTTCTTT. It specifies CASSERGVQTEAFF. The rearrangement joins TRBV2 to TRBJ1-1, with D possibly TRBD1 on 5 matching bases. Germline V lookup: CDR1 SNHLY, CDR2 FYNNEI. V gave up 2 bases and J gave up 5 bases, with 12 bases separating them. This CDR3 spans 14 amino acids.

V and J are TRBV2 and TRBJ2-2; no clear D. Between the trimmed V and J ends, which lost 3 bases and 5 bases, there was a span of 16 bases. CDR3 size: 16 residues. Germline V gene data show CDR1 as SNHLY and CDR2 as FYNNEI. The CDR3 DNA is TGTGCCAGCAGTGAGAAGCGAGCAAGCCTTACCGGGGAGCTGTTTTTT. Amino acid sequence: CASSEKRASLTGELFF.

This clone has only one observation. The rearrangement uses TRBV6-1 and TRBJ1-6; D may be TRBD1 (5 bases). CDR3 size: 13 residues. Germline CDR1 reads MNHNS; CDR2 reads SASEGT. V dropped 3 bases and J dropped 11 bases, with 11 bases sitting between them. The CDR3 DNA follows: TGTGCCAGCAGTGAGATACAGGACACACCCCTCCACTTT. Its protein product is CASSEIQDTPLHF.

The chain recombines TRBV5-4 with TRBJ2-5; 11 nucleotides match TRBD2. V shed 4 bases, J shed 5 bases, and the junction held 10 bases outside the gene matches. Looked up from germline, CDR1 is SGHNT and CDR2 is YYREEE (reference sequence). The CDR3 consists of 16 residues. The CDR3 coding sequence is TGTGCCAGCAGCCTCCAGTTAGCGGGAGGGGGTGAGACCCAGTACTTC. It is translated as CASSLQLAGGGETQYF.

This chain joins TRBV5-6 and TRBJ2-6, with TRBD2 identical over 7 bases. The length of the CDR3 is 18 residues. V lost 0 bases, J lost 0 bases, and 6 bases stayed unmatched. Germline V gene sequence: CDR1 SGHDT, CDR2 YYEEEE. This CDR3 is CASSLGPGRVSGANVLTF. CDR3 nucleotides: TGTGCCAGCAGCTTGGGCCCAGGGAGGGTCTCTGGGGCCAACGTCCTGACTTTC.

V usage is TRBV6-2 or TRBV6-3 and J usage is TRBJ2-3, with no clear D. CDR1 and CDR2 from the germline V gene are MNHEY and SVGEGT. V shed 0 bases and J shed 3 bases, with 7 bases lying between them. This CDR3 is 14 amino acids long. The CDR3 reads CASSYSKRTDTQYF. DNA for the CDR3: TGTGCCAGCAGTTACTCGAAGCGAACAGATACGCAGTATTTT.

The chain uses TRBV3-1 (or the pseudogene TRBV3-2) and TRBJ1-5, with no clear D. V was shortened by 4 bases and J by 6 bases, with 7 bases between the two germline ends. This CDR3 comprises 12 residues. CDR1 and CDR2 (germline): LGHDT, YNNKEL (reference sequence). The CDR3 bases are TGTGCCAGCAGCCCTCTCGGTCAGCCCCAGCATTTT. It codes for CASSPLGQPQHF.

The V and J genes are TRBV5-1 and TRBJ1-2; TRBD1 agrees at 11 bases. Germline V lookup: CDR1 SGHRS, CDR2 YFSETQ. This CDR3 comprises 14 residues. V dropped 6 bases and J dropped 4; count of bases not matched to a gene: 5. The CDR3 nucleotides are TGCGCCAGCACCCCGGGACAGGGGGGCTATGGCTACACCTTC. The encoded protein is CASTPGQGGYGYTF.

J is TRBJ2-3 and V is TRBV7-2; the D gene is possibly TRBD1 (5 bases). From germline, CDR1 is SGHTA and CDR2 FQGNSA. Trimming removed 5 bases at V and 3 bases at J, with 12 bases between. The CDR3 totals 14 residues. DNA of the CDR3: TGTGCCAGCAGCCTGGACACAGGTACAGATACGCAGTATTTT. Residues: CASSLDTGTDTQYF. The complete variable domain, with remaining parts taken from reference TRBV7-2 and TRBJ2-3, reads GAGVSQSPSNKVTEKGKDVELRCDPISGHTALYWYRQSLGQGLEFLIYFQGNSAPDKSGLPSDRFSAERTGGSVSTLTIQRTQQEDSAVYLCASSLDTGTDTQYFGPGTRLTVL.

The chain's CDR3 is CASSEDRGNYGYTF. In DNA, the CDR3 is TGTGCCAGCAGTGAGGACAGGGGAAACTATGGCTACACCTTC. The V call is TRBV25-1, the J call TRBJ1-2; 9 nucleotides match TRBD1. Germline assignment: CDR1 MGHDK and CDR2 SYGVNS. Trimming cost V 3 bases and J 2 bases; bases outside gene matches: 1. The CDR3 sequence is 14 residues long.